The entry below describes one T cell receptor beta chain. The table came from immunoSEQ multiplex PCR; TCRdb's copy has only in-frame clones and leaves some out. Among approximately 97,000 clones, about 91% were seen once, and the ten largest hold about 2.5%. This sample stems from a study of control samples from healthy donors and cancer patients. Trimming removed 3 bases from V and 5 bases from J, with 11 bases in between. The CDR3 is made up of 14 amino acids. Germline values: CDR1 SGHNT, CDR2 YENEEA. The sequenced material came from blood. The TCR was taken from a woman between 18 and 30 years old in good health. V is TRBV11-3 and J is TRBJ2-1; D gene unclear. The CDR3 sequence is CASSFWKEHNEQFF. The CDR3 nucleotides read TGTGCCAGCAGCTTCTGGAAAGAGCACAATGAGCAGTTCTTC.